This entry describes one TCR beta chain. Germline V gene lookup returns CDR1 SQVTM and CDR2 ANQGSEA. The CDR3 covers 12 residues. Trimming left V 6 bases short and J 1 base short, with 9 bases between. The data are from a study of blood T cell repertoires in COVID-19. The wider study: COVID-19 samples collected from the United States, Italy and Spain covered acute and convalescent phases. Nucleic acid was either cDNA or gDNA, and it came from T cells, B-cell-depleted T cells, or PBMCs.

Per the study methods: It was from reference gene primer amplification that nucleated cell counts were estimated. Clones were read by immunoSEQ multiplex PCR, and TCRdb kept only the in-frame ones, dropping some. Clone size and the V and J calls come from that table; the DNA yielded D and trimming. The sample records 100,000 to 150,000 clones, roughly 85% being singletons. This receptor was identified in a man at least 80 years old with active or convalescent COVID-19. The gene calls are TRBV29-1 and TRBJ2-5; a weak D match, TRBD1 (5 bases). What was sequenced was peripheral blood. The CDR3 DNA reads TGCAGCGTCGGACAACTCCAAGAGACCCAGTACTTC. Its protein product is CSVGQLQETQYF.